This TCR beta chain comes out of a study of T cells after yellow fever vaccination. Study-wide results and caveats: Clonotypes shared by both compartments, CD4 and CD8, made up a small share.

Concerning this clonotype: The antigen is undetermined.

Conversion of TCR transcripts into cDNA relied on 5'RACE template switching, which added a universal primer site and UMIs. Via MiXCR, TCRdb re-called the 5' RACE reads, giving one row per CDR3 protein. The sample includes approximately 610,000 distinct CDR3 sequences, roughly 17% seen only once; the top ten take 17%. CDR1 is LGHNA and CDR2 is YSLEER in the germline V gene. V gave up 3 bases and J gave up 6 bases; unmatched junction bases: 6. The CDR3 sequence is 14 residues long. Sequencing used PBMCs, obtained around 5 days after the first yellow fever vaccination. J is TRBJ1-1 and V is TRBV4-3; TRBD1 agrees at 8 bases. The origin of this receptor is a man in his late teens or twenties who received the YFV17D yellow fever vaccine. The CDR3 coding sequence is TGCGCCAGCAGCCAGGCCGACAGGGGCGCTGAAGCTTTCTTT. This codes for CASSQADRGAEAFF.